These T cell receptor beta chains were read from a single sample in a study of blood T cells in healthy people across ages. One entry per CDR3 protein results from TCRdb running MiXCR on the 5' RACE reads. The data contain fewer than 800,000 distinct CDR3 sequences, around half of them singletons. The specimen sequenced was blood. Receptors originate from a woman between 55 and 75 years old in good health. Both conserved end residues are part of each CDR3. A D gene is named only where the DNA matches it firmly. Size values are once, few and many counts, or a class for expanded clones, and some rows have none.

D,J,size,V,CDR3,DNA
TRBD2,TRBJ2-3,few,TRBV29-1,CSVDLAGVADTQYF,TGCAGCGTTGATCTAGCGGGAGTGGCAGATACGCAGTATTTT
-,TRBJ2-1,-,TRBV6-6,CASSYTGRNNEQFF,TGTGCCAGCAGTTACACGGGACGTAACAATGAGCAGTTCTTC
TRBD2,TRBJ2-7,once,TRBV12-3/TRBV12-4,CASSLGGGLESYEQYF,TGTGCCAGCAGTTTAGGGGGGGGACTAGAGTCCTACGAGCAGTACTTC
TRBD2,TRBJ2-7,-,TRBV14,CASSQGTSWSSYEQYF,TGTGCCAGCAGCCAAGGGACTAGCTGGAGCTCCTACGAGCAGTACTTC
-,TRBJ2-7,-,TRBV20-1,CSTTGPPYEQYF,TGCAGTACAACAGGGCCCCCCTACGAGCAGTACTTC
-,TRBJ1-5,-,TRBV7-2,CASSLVRENQPQHF,TGTGCCAGCAGCTTAGTCAGGGAAAACCAGCCCCAGCATTTT
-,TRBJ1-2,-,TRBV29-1,CSVQRGSREAGYTF,TGCAGCGTTCAAAGGGGGTCGAGGGAGGCGGGCTACACCTTC
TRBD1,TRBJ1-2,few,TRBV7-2,CASSRGDRGQYGYTF,TGTGCCAGCAGCCGGGGGGACAGGGGACAGTATGGCTACACCTTC
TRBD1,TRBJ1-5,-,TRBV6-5,CASSYRTGDQPQHF,TGTGCCAGCAGTTACAGGACAGGGGATCAGCCCCAGCATTTT
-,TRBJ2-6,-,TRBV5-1,CASSLDQGSGANVLTF,TGCGCCAGCAGCTTGGATCAGGGCTCTGGGGCCAACGTCCTGACTTTC